This T cell receptor (beta chain) was sequenced for a study of blood T cells in healthy people across ages. A note on this clonotype: What it recognizes is unknown. Sequence at one end of the junction differs from germline and may be a read error.

For the second PCR, which ran for roughly 7 to 11 cycles, a sample-barcoded 5' primer and a J-beta primer mix were used. TCRdb called the 5' RACE reads again in MiXCR, with one record for every CDR3 protein. The table records 1.8 million or so distinct CDR3 sequences, approximately 40% of them present only once. Findings and caveats of the study: Strong correlation linked observed beta diversity and percent naive T cells. Researchers deemed the diversity estimates from one million T cells underestimates.

Sequenced input: blood. This TCR was sampled from a human donor in good health.

This CDR3 is CSARVAGRGGSPRHF. The CDR3 DNA follows: TGCAGTGCTAGAGTGGCCGGTCGTGGTGGTTCACCCCGCCACTTT. V gene TRBV20-1 combines with J gene TRBJ1-6; D uncertain. Germline CDR1 DFQATT, CDR2 SNEGSKA (reference sequence). The CDR3 loop spans 15 amino acids.